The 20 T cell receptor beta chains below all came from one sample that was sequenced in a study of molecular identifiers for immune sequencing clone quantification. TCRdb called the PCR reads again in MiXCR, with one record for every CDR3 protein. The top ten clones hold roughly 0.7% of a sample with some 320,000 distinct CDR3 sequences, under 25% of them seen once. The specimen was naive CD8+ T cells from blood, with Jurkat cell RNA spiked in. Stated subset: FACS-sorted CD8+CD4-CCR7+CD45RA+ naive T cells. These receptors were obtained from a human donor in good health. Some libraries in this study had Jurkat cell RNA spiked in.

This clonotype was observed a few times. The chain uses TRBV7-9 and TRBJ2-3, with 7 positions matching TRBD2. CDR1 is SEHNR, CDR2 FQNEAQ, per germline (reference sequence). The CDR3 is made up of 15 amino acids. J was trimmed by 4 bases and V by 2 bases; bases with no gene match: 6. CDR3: CASSLRLAPADTQYF. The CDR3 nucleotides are TGTGCCAGCAGCTTACGACTAGCACCCGCAGATACGCAGTATTTT.

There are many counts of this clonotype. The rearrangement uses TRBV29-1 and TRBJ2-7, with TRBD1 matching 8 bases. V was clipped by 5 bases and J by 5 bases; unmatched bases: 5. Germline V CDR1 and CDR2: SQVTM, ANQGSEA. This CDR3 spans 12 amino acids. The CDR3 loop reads CSVLTGEHEQYF. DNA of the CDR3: TGCAGCGTTTTGACAGGGGAACACGAGCAGTACTTC.

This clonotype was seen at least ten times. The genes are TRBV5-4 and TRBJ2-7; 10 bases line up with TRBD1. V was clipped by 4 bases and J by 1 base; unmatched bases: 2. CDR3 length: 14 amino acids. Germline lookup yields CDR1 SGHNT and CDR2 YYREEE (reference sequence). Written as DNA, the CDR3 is TGTGCCAGCAGCCCGGGACAGGGGTCCTACGAGCAGTACTTC. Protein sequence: CASSPGQGSYEQYF.

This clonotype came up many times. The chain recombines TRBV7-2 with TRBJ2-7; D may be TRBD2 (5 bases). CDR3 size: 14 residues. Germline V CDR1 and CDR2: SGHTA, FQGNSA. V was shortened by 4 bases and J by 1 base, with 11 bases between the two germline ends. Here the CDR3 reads CASSYDSGSYEQYF. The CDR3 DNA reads TGTGCCAGCAGCTACGACTCGGGGTCCTACGAGCAGTACTTC. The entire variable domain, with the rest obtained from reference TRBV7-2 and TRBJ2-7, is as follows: GAGVSQSPSNKVTEKGKDVELRCDPISGHTALYWYRQSLGQGLEFLIYFQGNSAPDKSGLPSDRFSAERTGGSVSTLTIQRTQQEDSAVYLCASSYDSGSYEQYFGPGTRLTVT.

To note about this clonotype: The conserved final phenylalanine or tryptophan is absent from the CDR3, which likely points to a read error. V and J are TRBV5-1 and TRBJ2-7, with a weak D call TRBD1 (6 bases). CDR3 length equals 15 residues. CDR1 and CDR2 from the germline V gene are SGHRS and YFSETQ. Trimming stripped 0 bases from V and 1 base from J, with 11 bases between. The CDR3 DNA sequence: TGCGCCAGCAGCTTGGACTGGGGGCTATCCTACGAGCAGTACCTC. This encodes CASSLDWGLSYEQYL.

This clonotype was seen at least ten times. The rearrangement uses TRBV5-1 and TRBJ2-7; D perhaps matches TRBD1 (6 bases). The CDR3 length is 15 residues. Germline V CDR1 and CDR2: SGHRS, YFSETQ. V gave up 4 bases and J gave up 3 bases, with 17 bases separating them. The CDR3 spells CASSPAQGINYEQYF. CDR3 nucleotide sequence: TGCGCCAGCAGCCCCGCCCAGGGGATTAACTACGAGCAGTACTTC.

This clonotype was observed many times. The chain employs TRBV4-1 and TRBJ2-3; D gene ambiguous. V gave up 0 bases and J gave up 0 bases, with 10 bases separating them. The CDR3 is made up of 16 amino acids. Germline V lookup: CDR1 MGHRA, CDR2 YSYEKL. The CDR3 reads CASSQESVRSTDTQYF. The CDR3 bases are TGCGCCAGCAGCCAAGAGTCCGTTAGAAGCACAGATACGCAGTATTTT.

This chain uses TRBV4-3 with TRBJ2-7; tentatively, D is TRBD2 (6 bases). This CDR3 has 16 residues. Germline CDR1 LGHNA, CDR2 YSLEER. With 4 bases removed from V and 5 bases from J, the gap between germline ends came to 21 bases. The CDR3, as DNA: TGCGCCAGCAGCCTCTCGGGACTGGACCCCCTCCACGAGCAGTACTTC. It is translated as CASSLSGLDPLHEQYF.

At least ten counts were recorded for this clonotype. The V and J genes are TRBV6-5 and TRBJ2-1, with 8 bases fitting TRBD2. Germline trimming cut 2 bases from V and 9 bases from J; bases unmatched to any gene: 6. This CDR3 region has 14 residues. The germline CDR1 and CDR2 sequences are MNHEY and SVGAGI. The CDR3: CASSYTGGPREQFF. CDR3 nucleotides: TGTGCCAGCAGTTACACGGGAGGGCCGCGTGAGCAGTTCTTC.

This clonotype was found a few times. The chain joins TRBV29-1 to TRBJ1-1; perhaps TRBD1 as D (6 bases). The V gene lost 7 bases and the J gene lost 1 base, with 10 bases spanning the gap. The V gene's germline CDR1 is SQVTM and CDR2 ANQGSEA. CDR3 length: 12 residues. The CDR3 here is CSEGDPNTEAFF. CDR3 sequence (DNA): TGCAGCGAGGGGGACCCGAACACTGAAGCTTTCTTT. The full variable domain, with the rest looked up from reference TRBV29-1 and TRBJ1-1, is SAVISQKPSRDICQRGTSLTIQCQVDSQVTMMFWYRQQPGQSLTLIATANQGSEATYESGFVIDKFPISRPNLTFSTLTVSNMSPEDSSIYLCSEGDPNTEAFFGQGTRLTVV.

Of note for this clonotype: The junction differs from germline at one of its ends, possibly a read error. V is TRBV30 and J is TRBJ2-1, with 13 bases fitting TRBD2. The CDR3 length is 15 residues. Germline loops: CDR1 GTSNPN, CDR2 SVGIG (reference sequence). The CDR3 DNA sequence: TGTGCCTGGAGTGGAACTAGCGGGGGGGCCAATGCGCAGTTCTTC. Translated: CAWSGTSGGANAQFF.

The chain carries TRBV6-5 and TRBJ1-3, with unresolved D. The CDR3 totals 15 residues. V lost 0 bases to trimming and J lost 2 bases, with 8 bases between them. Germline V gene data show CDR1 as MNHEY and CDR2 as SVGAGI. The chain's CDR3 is CASSYSSTPGNTIYF. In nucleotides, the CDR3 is TGTGCCAGCAGTTACTCGAGTACACCTGGAAACACCATATATTTT.

The DNA for the CDR3 is TGTGCCAGTCACGCCCAGGGAAAAGAGACCCAGTACTTC. Translated: CASHAQGKETQYF. The V and J genes are TRBV19 and TRBJ2-5; a weak D match, TRBD1 (5 bases). The CDR3 spans 13 residues. Trimming pared 8 bases from V and 3 bases from J, leaving 13 bases between. CDR1 LNHDA and CDR2 SQIVND come from the germline V gene (reference sequence). The complete variable domain, with remaining parts taken from reference TRBV19 and TRBJ2-5, reads DGGITQSPKYLFRKEGQNVTLSCEQNLNHDAMYWYRQDPGQGLRLIYYSQIVNDFQKGDIAEGYSVSREKKESFPLTVTSAQKNPTAFYLCASHAQGKETQYFGPGTRLLVL.

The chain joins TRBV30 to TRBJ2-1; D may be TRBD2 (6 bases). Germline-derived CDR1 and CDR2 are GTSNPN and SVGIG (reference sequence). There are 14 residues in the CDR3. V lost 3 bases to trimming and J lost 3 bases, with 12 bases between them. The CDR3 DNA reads TGTGCCTGGAGATCGGGAGTTTTCTACAATGAGCAGTTCTTC. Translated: CAWRSGVFYNEQFF.

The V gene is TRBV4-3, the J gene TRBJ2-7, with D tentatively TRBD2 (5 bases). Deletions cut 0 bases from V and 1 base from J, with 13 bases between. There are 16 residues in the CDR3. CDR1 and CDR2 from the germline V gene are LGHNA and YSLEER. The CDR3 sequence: CASSQEWQSGSYEQYF. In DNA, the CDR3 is TGCGCCAGCAGCCAAGAGTGGCAGTCGGGATCCTACGAGCAGTACTTC.

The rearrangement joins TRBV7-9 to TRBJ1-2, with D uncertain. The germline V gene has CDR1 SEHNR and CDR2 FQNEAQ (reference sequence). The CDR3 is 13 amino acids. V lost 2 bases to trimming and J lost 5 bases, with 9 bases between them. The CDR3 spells CASSLLSVYGYTF. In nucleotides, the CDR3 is TGTGCCAGCAGCTTATTGTCCGTTTATGGCTACACCTTC.

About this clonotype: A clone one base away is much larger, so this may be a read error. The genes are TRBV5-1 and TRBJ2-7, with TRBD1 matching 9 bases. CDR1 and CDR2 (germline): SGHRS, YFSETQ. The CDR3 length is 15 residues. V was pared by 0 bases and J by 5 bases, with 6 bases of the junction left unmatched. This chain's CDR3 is CASSLETGGADEQYF. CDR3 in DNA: TGCGCCAGCAGCTTGGAGACAGGGGGTGCGGACGAGCAGTACTTC.

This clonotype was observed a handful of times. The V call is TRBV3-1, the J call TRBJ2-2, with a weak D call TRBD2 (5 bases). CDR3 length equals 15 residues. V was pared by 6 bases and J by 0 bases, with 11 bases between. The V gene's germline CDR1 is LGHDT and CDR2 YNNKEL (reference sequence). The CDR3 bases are TGTGCCAGCAGGGGATACGGGGCGAACACCGGGGAGCTGTTTTTT. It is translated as CASRGYGANTGELFF.

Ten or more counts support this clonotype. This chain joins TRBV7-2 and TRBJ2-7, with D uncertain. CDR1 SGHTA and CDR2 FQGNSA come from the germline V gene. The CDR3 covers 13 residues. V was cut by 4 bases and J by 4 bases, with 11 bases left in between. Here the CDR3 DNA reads TGTGCCAGCAGCTCGGGCCCTTCTTACGAGCAGTACTTC. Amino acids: CASSSGPSYEQYF.

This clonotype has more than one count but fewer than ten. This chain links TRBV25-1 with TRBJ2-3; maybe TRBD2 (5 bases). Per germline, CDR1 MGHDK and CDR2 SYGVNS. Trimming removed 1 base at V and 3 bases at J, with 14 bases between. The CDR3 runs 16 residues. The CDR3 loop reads CASSELVGAGTDTQYF. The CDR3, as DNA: TGTGCCAGCAGTGAATTGGTGGGAGCTGGGACAGATACGCAGTATTTT.